This TCR beta chain was retrieved from a study of blood T cell repertoires in COVID-19. The germline gives CDR1 KGHSH, CDR2 LQKENI. The V gene lost 0 bases and the J gene lost 4 bases, with 10 bases spanning the gap. CDR3 length: 15 residues. The method was immunoSEQ multiplex PCR; TCRdb's version includes in-frame clones alone and lacks a portion of them. Found here are some 130,000 clones, roughly 89% of them singletons; the top ten hold approximately 4.5%. Seattle patient enrollment occurred during active infection, with longitudinal follow-up thereafter. This clonotype was sampled from a man aged 60 to 69 with COVID-19, enrolled during active disease. The source material was peripheral blood. The chain joins TRBV18 to TRBJ2-1; perhaps TRBD1 as D (7 bases). The CDR3 nucleotides are TGTGCCAGCTCACCACCCCCAGGGGGGTACAATGAGCAGTTCTTC. It translates to CASSPPPGGYNEQFF.